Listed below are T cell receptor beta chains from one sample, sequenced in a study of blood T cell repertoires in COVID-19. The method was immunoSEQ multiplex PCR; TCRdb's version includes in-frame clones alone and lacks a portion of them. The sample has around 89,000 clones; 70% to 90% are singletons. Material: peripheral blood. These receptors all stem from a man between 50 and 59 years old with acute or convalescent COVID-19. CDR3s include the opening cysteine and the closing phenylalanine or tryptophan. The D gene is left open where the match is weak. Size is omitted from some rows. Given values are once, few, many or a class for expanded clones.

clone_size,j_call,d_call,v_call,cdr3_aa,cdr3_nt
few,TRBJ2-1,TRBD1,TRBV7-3,CASSPRDSSYNEQFF,TGTGCCAGCAGCCCCCGGGACAGTTCCTACAATGAGCAGTTCTTC
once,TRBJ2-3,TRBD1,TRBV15,CATSRDEGALSDTQYF,TGTGCCACCAGCAGAGATGAGGGGGCATTGTCAGATACGCAGTATTTT
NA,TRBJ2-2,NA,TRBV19,CASSISAANTGELFF,TGTGCCAGTAGTATTTCCGCGGCGAACACCGGGGAGCTGTTTTTT
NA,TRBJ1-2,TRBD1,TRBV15,CATSRADREYGYTF,TGTGCCACCAGCAGAGCCGACAGGGAGTATGGCTACACCTTC
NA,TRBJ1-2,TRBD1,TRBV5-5,CASNKPGQNRRYYGYTF,TGTGCCAGCAACAAGCCGGGACAGAACCGGAGGTACTATGGCTACACCTTC
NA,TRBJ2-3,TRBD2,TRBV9,CASSVAPSGSGTDTQYF,TGTGCCAGCAGCGTAGCGCCTAGCGGGAGCGGAACAGATACGCAGTATTTT
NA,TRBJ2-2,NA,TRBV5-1,CASSSGRVITGELFF,TGCGCCAGCAGCTCGGGCAGGGTGATCACCGGGGAGCTGTTTTTT
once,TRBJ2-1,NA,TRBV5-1,CASSLATSLSSYNEQFF,TGCGCCAGCAGCTTGGCCACTAGCCTGAGCTCCTACAATGAGCAGTTCTTC
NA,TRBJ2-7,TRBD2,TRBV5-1,CASSLAGGTSGEQYF,TGCGCCAGCAGCTTGGCCGGAGGGACTAGCGGCGAGCAGTACTTC
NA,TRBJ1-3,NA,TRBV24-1,CAIHQQKFSGNTIYF,TGTGCCATCCATCAACAGAAATTCTCTGGAAACACCATATATTTT
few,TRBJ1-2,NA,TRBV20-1,CSAGRGYTF,TGCAGTGCTGGGAGGGGCTACACCTTC
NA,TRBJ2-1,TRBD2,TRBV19,CASSTDALAVYNEQFF,TGTGCCAGTAGTACCGACGCACTAGCGGTGTACAATGAGCAGTTCTTC
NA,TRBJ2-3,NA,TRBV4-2,CASSSPGTDTQYF,TGTGCCAGCAGCTCCCCCGGCACAGATACGCAGTATTTT
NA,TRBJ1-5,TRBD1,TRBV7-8,CASSQWDRGIDSNQPQHF,TGTGCCAGCAGCCAGTGGGACAGGGGGATAGATAGCAATCAGCCCCAGCATTTT
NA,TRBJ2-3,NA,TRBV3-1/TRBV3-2,CASSLPGSSDTQYF,TGTGCCAGCAGCCTCCCGGGATCTTCAGATACGCAGTATTTT
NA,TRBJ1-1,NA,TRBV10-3,CAISDQGQGEAFF,TGTGCCATCAGTGATCAGGGGCAAGGTGAAGCTTTCTTT
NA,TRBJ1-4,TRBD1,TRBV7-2,CASSPQGADEKLFF,TGTGCCAGCAGCCCACAGGGGGCGGATGAAAAACTGTTTTTT
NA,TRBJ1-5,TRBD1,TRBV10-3,CAISDTDRGGFSQPQHF,TGTGCCATCAGTGACACCGACAGGGGCGGTTTTAGTCAGCCCCAGCATTTT
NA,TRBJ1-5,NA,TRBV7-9,CASSFNNQPQHF,TGTGCCAGCAGCTTCAATAATCAGCCCCAGCATTTT
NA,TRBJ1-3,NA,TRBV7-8,CASGDSSGNTIYF,TGTGCCAGCGGAGACAGCTCTGGAAACACCATATATTTT
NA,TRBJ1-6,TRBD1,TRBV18,CASSPRTGEIAPLHF,TGTGCCAGCTCACCCCGGACAGGGGAAATAGCACCCCTCCACTTT
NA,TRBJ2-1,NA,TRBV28,CASSLRDNPREQFF,TGTGCCAGCAGTTTACGGGACAATCCCAGGGAGCAGTTCTTC
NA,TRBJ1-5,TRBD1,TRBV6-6,CASSSTGGYNQPQHF,TGTGCCAGCAGTTCGACAGGGGGCTACAATCAGCCCCAGCATTTT
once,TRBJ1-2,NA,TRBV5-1,CASSLQRGENGYTF,TGCGCCAGCAGCTTGCAAAGGGGCGAAAATGGCTACACCTTC
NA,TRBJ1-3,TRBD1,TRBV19,CASSTGTGRSGNTIYF,TGTGCCAGTAGTACCGGGACAGGGCGCTCTGGAAACACCATATATTTT
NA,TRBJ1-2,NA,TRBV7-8,CASREDSGALSGYTF,TGTGCCAGCAGGGAGGACAGCGGGGCTTTAAGCGGCTACACCTTC
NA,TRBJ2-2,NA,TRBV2,CASHGAGELFF,TGTGCCAGCCACGGGGCCGGGGAGCTGTTTTTT
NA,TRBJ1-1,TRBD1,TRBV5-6,CASSSRTLDRVGTEAFF,TGTGCCAGCAGCTCAAGAACCCTGGACAGGGTTGGAACTGAAGCTTTCTTT